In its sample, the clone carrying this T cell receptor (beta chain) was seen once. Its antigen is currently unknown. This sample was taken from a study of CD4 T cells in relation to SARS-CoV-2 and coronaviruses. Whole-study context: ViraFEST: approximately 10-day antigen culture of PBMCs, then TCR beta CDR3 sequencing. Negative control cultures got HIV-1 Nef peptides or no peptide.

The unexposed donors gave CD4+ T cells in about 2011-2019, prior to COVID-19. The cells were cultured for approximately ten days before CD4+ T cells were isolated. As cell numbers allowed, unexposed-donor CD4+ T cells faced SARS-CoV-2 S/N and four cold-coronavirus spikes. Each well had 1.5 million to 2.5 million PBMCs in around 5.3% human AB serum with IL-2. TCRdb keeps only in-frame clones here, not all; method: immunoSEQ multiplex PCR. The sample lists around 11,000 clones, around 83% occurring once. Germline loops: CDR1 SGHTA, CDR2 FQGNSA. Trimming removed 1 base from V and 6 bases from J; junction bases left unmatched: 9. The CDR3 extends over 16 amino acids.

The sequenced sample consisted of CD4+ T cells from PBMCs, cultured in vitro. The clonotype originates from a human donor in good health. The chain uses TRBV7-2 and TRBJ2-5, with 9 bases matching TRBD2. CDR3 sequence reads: CASSLGQAGGWQTQYF. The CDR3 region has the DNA TGTGCCAGCAGCTTAGGCCAAGCGGGAGGTTGGCAGACCCAGTACTTC.